This T cell receptor beta chain was recorded in a study of blood T cell repertoires in COVID-19. Patients of the Seattle cohort, enrolled during active infection, were followed longitudinally. TCRdb's table, derived via immunoSEQ multiplex PCR, lists solely in-frame clones and lacks some. The table includes about 400,000 clones, about 88% detected once. The CDR3 runs 13 residues. Germline loops: CDR1 MDHEN, CDR2 SYDVKM. The V gene lost 6 bases and the J gene lost 7 bases, with 12 bases spanning the gap. This chain joins TRBV28 and TRBJ1-4; the D is unclear. The receptor was derived from a woman aged 55-69 years with COVID-19, enrolled during active disease. Input material: peripheral blood. The CDR3 region has the DNA TGTGCCAGCAGCCAGGTGGCTGCTGAAAAACTGTTTTTT. This translates into CASSQVAAEKLFF.